This T cell receptor beta chain is from a study of OX40 agonist ivuxolimab in advanced cancers. Study as a whole: The dose-escalation cohort had hepatocellular carcinoma, melanoma, renal cell or head and neck cancer.

The CDR3 is 18 residues long. After removal of 5 bases from V and 6 bases from J, the junction contained 15 bases not matched to a gene. The germline V gene has CDR1 SGHTA and CDR2 FQGNSA. The method was immunoSEQ multiplex PCR; TCRdb's version includes in-frame clones alone and lacks a portion of them. The sample carries about 21,000 clones, 75% to 85% recorded once. The sample consisted of CD4+ or CD8+ T cells sorted from blood, taken in a trial of the OX40 agonist ivuxolimab. This sequence was found in an adult with an advanced solid tumor such as melanoma, head and neck, liver or kidney cancer. V and J are TRBV7-2 and TRBJ2-3; TRBD2 matches 12 bases. The CDR3 nucleotides read TGTGCCAGCAGCCCTAGGGCGGCTAGCGGGGGGGCGAGGGATACGCAGTATTTT. It yields the protein CASSPRAASGGARDTQYF.